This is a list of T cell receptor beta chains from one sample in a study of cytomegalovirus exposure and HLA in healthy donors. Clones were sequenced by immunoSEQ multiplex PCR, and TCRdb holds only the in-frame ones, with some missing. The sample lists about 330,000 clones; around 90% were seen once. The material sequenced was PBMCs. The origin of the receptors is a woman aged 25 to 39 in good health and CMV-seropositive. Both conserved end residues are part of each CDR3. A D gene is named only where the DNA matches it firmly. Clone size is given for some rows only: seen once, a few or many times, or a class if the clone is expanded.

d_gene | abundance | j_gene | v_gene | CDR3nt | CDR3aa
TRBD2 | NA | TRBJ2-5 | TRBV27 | TGTGCCAGCAGTTTAAACGGGAGGGCCCAGGGTGCGGGAGAGACCCAGTACTTC | CASSLNGRAQGAGETQYF
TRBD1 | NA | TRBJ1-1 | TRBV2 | TGTGCCAGCAGGGACAGGGGTCTGAACACTGAAGCTTTCTTT | CASRDRGLNTEAFF
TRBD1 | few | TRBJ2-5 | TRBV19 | TGTGCCTCGGGACAGGGACGCCAAGAGACCCAGTACTTC | CASGQGRQETQYF
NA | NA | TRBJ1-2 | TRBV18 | TGTGCCAGCTCACCAACAGACATCTATGGCTACACCTTC | CASSPTDIYGYTF
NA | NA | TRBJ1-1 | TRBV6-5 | TGTGCCAGCAGGGCTCGCAGCCTGAACACTGAAGCTTTCTTT | CASRARSLNTEAFF
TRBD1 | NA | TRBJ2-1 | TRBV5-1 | TGCGCCAGCAGCCCAAGGTCATTCCGGGACAGTAACTACAATGAGCAGTTCTTC | CASSPRSFRDSNYNEQFF
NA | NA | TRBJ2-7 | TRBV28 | TGTGCCAGCAGTTTGGTATTTTTGTTGACAAGACATGAGCAGTACTTC | CASSLVFLLTRHEQYF
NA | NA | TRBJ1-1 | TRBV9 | TGTGCCAGCAGCGTAAAACCGGCGAACACTGAAGCTTTCTTT | CASSVKPANTEAFF
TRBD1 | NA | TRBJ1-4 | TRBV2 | TGTGCCAGCAGTCGGGACAGGGGGGATGAAAAACTGTTTTTT | CASSRDRGDEKLFF
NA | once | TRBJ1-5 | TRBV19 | TGTGCCAGTACTCTGGGTCAGGGCTCTAGCAATCAGCCCCAGCATTTT | CASTLGQGSSNQPQHF
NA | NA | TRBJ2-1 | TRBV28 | TGTGCCAGTAAAGAGACAGTAGACAATGAGCAGTTCTTC | CASKETVDNEQFF
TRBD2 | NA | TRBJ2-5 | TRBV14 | TGTGCCAGCAGCCAACGGTTGGGTCGACTAGCGCATCAAGAGACCCAGTACTTC | CASSQRLGRLAHQETQYF